The 6 T cell receptor beta chains below all came from one sample that was sequenced in a study of T cell responses to AZD1222 COVID-19 vaccine. The protocol was immunoSEQ multiplex PCR, while the TCRdb copy is restricted to in-frame clones and leaves out a portion. The sample has approximately 70,000 clones, around 90% seen once. Sequencing used peripheral blood, obtained 28 days after the second dose of the MenACWY control vaccine. The receptors here all came from an adult who received the MenACWY meningococcal vaccine as a control.

The chain combines TRBV10-3 with TRBJ2-2, with 7 bases fitting TRBD1. V trimming: 6 bases; J trimming: 9 bases; junction bases outside the gene matches: 7. CDR1 is ENHRY and CDR2 is SYGVKD in the germline V gene. This CDR3 has 13 amino acids. CDR3 sequence: CAISADRERELFF. The CDR3 coding sequence is TGTGCCATCAGCGCCGACAGGGAACGGGAGCTGTTTTTT.

The gene calls are TRBV5-1 and TRBJ2-5, with D perhaps matching TRBD2 (5 bases). The CDR3 totals 16 residues. Germline CDR1 is SGHRS and CDR2 is YFSETQ. The V end lost 4 bases, the J end lost 4 bases, and 20 bases lay between the germline ends. The CDR3 region is CASSAPERELSETQYF. The CDR3 DNA is TGCGCCAGCAGCGCCCCTGAGAGGGAGCTGTCAGAGACCCAGTACTTC.

In DNA form, the CDR3 reads TGTGCCAGCAGCTTAACCCAGGGGCTCGGTCAGCCCCAGCATTTT. It specifies CASSLTQGLGQPQHF. The chain links TRBV7-2 to TRBJ1-5; possibly TRBD1 for D (6 bases). V lost 2 bases and J lost 6, with 14 bases in between. Germline CDR1 reads SGHTA; CDR2 reads FQGNSA. The CDR3 contains 15 residues.

The gene calls are TRBV19 and TRBJ2-1; D remains unclear. Germline V gene sequence: CDR1 LNHDA, CDR2 SQIVND (reference sequence). This CDR3 comprises 13 residues. Trimming took off 4 bases at V and 7 bases at J, with 11 bases between the two ends. CDR3 sequence reads: CASSTLGRNEQFF. CDR3 nucleotide sequence: TGTGCCAGTAGTACCCTAGGTAGGAATGAGCAGTTCTTC.

This chain uses TRBV3-1 (or the pseudogene TRBV3-2) with TRBJ2-1; perhaps TRBD1 as D (5 bases). Germline CDR1 reads LGHDT; CDR2 reads YNNKEL (reference sequence). CDR3 length: 15 residues. V shed 0 bases and J shed 8 bases, with 14 bases lying between them. This chain's CDR3 is CASSQDLARVYEQFF. CDR3 in DNA: TGTGCCAGCAGCCAAGATTTGGCCAGGGTATATGAGCAGTTCTTC.

The chain combines TRBV28 with TRBJ1-6, with D perhaps matching TRBD1 (5 bases). Looked up from germline, CDR1 is MDHEN and CDR2 is SYDVKM. Trimming pared 5 bases from V and 4 bases from J, leaving 18 bases between. The CDR3 loop spans 17 amino acids. The CDR3: CASSPSVLQAYNSPLHF. CDR3 DNA sequence: TGTGCCAGCAGTCCCTCCGTGCTACAGGCTTATAATTCACCCCTCCACTTT.